This T cell receptor beta chain was profiled in a study of T cell responses to AZD1222 COVID-19 vaccine. Study-wide results and limits: Baseline seropositivity characterized only 5 to 7 AZD1222 recipients. There were vaccine-associated CD4 TCRs across spike, dominant at 160-218 and 743-854. Breadth and depth of Spike-specific TCRs rose after two AZD1222 doses.

Comment on this clone: The antigen is unknown.

Clones were read by immunoSEQ multiplex PCR, and TCRdb kept only the in-frame ones, dropping some. This table has tens of thousands of clones, 91% appearing once. The sequence was collected from an adult who received the AZD1222 COVID-19 vaccine. The specimen comprised peripheral blood, sampled 28 days after the second AZD1222 dose.

The chain's CDR3 is CAWAKDSQETQYF. As DNA, the CDR3 is TGTGCCTGGGCGAAGGACAGCCAAGAGACCCAGTACTTC. V is TRBV30 and J is TRBJ2-5; D is perhaps TRBD1 (6 bases). CDR1 and CDR2 from the germline V gene are GTSNPN and SVGIG (reference sequence). The CDR3 is 13 residues long. The V end lost 5 bases, the J end lost 1 base, and 11 bases lay between the germline ends.